Below, 3 T cell receptor beta chains from the same sample are listed, as sequenced in a study of blood T cell repertoires in COVID-19. TCRdb's copy holds only in-frame clones and misses some; the assay was immunoSEQ multiplex PCR. The table lists just under 85,000 clones, around four fifths of them singletons. The sequenced sample was peripheral blood. The receptor source for this set is a woman aged 55-70 years with acute or convalescent COVID-19.

The chain couples TRBV2 to TRBJ2-6; no firm D call. CDR1 is SNHLY, CDR2 FYNNEI, per germline. Deletions cut 4 bases from V and 3 bases from J, with 7 bases between. CDR3 size: 14 residues. The CDR3: CASSGYGGANVLTF. In DNA form, the CDR3 reads TGTGCCAGCAGTGGTTACGGTGGGGCCAACGTCCTGACTTTC.

The gene calls are TRBV29-1 and TRBJ1-1; D perhaps matches TRBD1 (6 bases). Germline values: CDR1 SQVTM, CDR2 ANQGSEA. The CDR3 contains 14 residues. V dropped 6 bases and J dropped 5 bases, with 19 bases sitting between them. The CDR3 bases are TGCAGCGTCGACCCCGGACGGGGGGCAACTGAAGCTTTCTTT. The encoded protein is CSVDPGRGATEAFF. Full variable domain (outside the CDR3, taken from reference TRBV29-1 and TRBJ1-1): SAVISQKPSRDICQRGTSLTIQCQVDSQVTMMFWYRQQPGQSLTLIATANQGSEATYESGFVIDKFPISRPNLTFSTLTVSNMSPEDSSIYLCSVDPGRGATEAFFGQGTRLTVV.

The chain uses TRBV21-1 and TRBJ1-1; no DNA check was done on the table's D call, TRBD1. TRBV21-1 is a known pseudogene. CDR3 size: 14 residues. CDR3 DNA sequence: TGTGCCAGCGGGACAGGGGAGTTGGGTACTGAAGCTTTCTTT. This gives the protein CASGTGELGTEAFF.